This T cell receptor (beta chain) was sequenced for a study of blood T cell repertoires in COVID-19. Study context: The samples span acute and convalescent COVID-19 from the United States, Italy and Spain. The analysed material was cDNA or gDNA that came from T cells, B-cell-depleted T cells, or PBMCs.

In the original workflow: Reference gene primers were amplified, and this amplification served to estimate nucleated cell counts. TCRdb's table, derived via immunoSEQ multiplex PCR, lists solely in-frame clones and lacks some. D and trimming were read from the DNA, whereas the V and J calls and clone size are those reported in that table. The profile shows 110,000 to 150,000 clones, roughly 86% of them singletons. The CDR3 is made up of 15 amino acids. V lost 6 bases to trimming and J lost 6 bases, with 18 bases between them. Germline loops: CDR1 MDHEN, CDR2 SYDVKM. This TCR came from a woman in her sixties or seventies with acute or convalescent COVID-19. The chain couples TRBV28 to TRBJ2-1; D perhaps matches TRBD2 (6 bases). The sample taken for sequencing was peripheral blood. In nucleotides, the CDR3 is TGTGCCAGCAGCCTTGGGGGGTCCGTAATCAATGAGCAGTTCTTC. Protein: CASSLGGSVINEQFF.